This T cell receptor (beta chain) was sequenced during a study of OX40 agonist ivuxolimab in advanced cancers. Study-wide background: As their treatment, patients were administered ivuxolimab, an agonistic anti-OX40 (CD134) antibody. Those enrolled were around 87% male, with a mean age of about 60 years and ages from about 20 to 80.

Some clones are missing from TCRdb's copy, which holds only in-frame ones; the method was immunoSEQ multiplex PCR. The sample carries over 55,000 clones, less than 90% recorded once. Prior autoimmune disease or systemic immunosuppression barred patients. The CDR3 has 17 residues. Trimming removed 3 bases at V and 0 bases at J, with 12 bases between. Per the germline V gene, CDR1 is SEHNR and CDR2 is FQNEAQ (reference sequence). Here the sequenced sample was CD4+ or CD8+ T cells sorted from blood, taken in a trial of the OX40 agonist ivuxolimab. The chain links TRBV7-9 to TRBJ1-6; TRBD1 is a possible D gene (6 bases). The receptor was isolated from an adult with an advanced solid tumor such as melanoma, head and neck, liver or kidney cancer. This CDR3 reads CASSFQTGSSYNSPLHF. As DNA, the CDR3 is TGTGCCAGCAGCTTCCAAACAGGGAGCTCCTATAATTCACCCCTCCACTTT.